This TCR beta chain was documented in a study of T-cell reconstitution after alpha-beta-depleted transplantation in children. This clonotype was recorded at least ten times. The TCRbeta library was prepared with unique molecular identifiers. Via MiXCR, TCRdb re-called the PCR reads, giving one row per CDR3 protein. The table shows hundreds of thousands of distinct CDR3 sequences, with around 12% occurring only once. The V gene's germline CDR1 is DFQATT and CDR2 SNEGSKA (reference sequence). The CDR3 has 15 residues. The V gene lost 0 bases and the J gene lost 9 bases, with 18 bases spanning the gap. The gene calls are TRBV20-1 and TRBJ2-1; D is ambiguous. This TCR was recovered from a girl aged 2 to 9 with congenital amegakaryocytic thrombocytopenia, due to receive a stem cell transplant. The input for sequencing was PBMCs, taken before TCRalphabeta/CD19-depleted stem cell transplant. CDR3 DNA: TGCAGTGCTAGAGATAGGTCTACGGAGTCGAGTGAGCAGTTCTTC. The encoded protein is CSARDRSTESSEQFF.